The rows below give T cell receptor beta chains drawn from one sample of a study of T cell responses to AZD1222 COVID-19 vaccine. Clones were read by immunoSEQ multiplex PCR, and TCRdb kept only the in-frame ones, dropping some. The table includes some 150,000 clones, around 90% detected once. This sample comprised peripheral blood, obtained 28 days after the second dose of the MenACWY control vaccine. The source is an adult who received the MenACWY meningococcal vaccine as a control. Each CDR3 is given with its conserved first and last residue. The order of the fields is J gene, D gene, clone size, V gene, CDR3 DNA, CDR3 protein. The D gene is left open where the match is weak. Clone sizes are given selectively: once, few, many, or a class where the clone is expanded.

TRBJ1-5	.	few	TRBV27	TGTGCCAGCAGTTTATGGGGGGCTAGTCAGCCCCAGCATTTT	CASSLWGASQPQHF
TRBJ2-5	TRBD2	few	TRBV3-1/TRBV3-2	TGTGCCAGCAGCCAAGTCCCGACTAGCGGGGAGACCCAGTACTTC	CASSQVPTSGETQYF
TRBJ2-3	TRBD2	.	TRBV24-1	TGTGCCACCAGTGATGCTAGCGGGGGGGGCACAGATACGCAGTATTTT	CATSDASGGGTDTQYF
TRBJ1-1	.	.	TRBV6-1	TGTGCCAGCAGCGTTGGGGGGGGAGTCACTGAAGCTTTCTTT	CASSVGGGVTEAFF
TRBJ1-2	TRBD1	once	TRBV5-5	TGTGCCAGCAGCAATACGCCAGGGACAGGGGGCTACACCTTC	CASSNTPGTGGYTF
TRBJ1-1	.	.	TRBV7-2	TGTGCCAGCAGCCCCTTCGCAAGGCCATGGGCGAACACTGAAGCTTTCTTT	CASSPFARPWANTEAFF
TRBJ1-2	.	.	TRBV20-1	TGCAGTGCTTTGGGGCAGGGGGGCTACACCTTC	CSALGQGGYTF
TRBJ2-7	.	.	TRBV5-1	TGCGCCAGCAGCTTGGGACACCAACCCTACGAGCAGTACTTC	CASSLGHQPYEQYF
TRBJ1-5	TRBD1	.	TRBV6-1	TGTGCCAGCAGTGAAAGGGACAGGGCGGGCAATCAGCCCCAGCATTTT	CASSERDRAGNQPQHF
TRBJ2-5	.	.	TRBV5-1	TGCGCCAGCAGCTTGGCCGTCTCCGGGGGAGAAGAGACCCAGTACTTC	CASSLAVSGGEETQYF
TRBJ2-1	.	.	TRBV12-3/TRBV12-4	TGTGCCAGCGGAGCAGGGCCGGGTAATGAGCAGTTCTTC	CASGAGPGNEQFF
TRBJ1-5	.	.	TRBV24-1	TGTGCCACAGACGATGGGGTACATCAGCCCCAGCATTTT	CATDDGVHQPQHF
TRBJ1-1	.	.	TRBV5-1	TGCGCCAGCAGCTTAGATACAGGGAACACTGAAGCTTTCTTT	CASSLDTGNTEAFF
TRBJ2-1	.	.	TRBV4-3	TGCGCCAGCAGCCAACGGGGATACAATGAGCAGTTCTTC	CASSQRGYNEQFF
TRBJ2-7	.	.	TRBV24-1	TGTGCCACCAGTGATCCGAGGGGGTTAAACGAGCAGTACTTC	CATSDPRGLNEQYF
TRBJ1-5	.	.	TRBV30	TGTGCCTGGAGTGGCAGAGGGACGGGCCTAAGGGGCAATCAGCCCCAGCATTTT	CAWSGRGTGLRGNQPQHF
TRBJ2-7	.	.	TRBV28	TGTGCCAGCAGTTTATTGTCCGGGGACGAGCAGTACTTC	CASSLLSGDEQYF
TRBJ2-5	TRBD2	.	TRBV25-1	TGTGCCAGCAGTGAGCGGGAGGGGCGAGAGACCCAGTACTTC	CASSEREGRETQYF
TRBJ1-1	TRBD1	.	TRBV7-9	TGTGCCAGCAGCTCGCAGACACGGACAGGGGAAGCTTTCTTT	CASSSQTRTGEAFF
TRBJ2-1	TRBD1	.	TRBV9	TGTGCCAGTAACAACAAGGACAGGGGGGACAATGAGCAGTTCTTC	CASNNKDRGDNEQFF
TRBJ1-2	TRBD1	.	TRBV5-8	TGTGCCAGCAGCTTCGGACAGGGGAACACCTATGGCTACACCTTC	CASSFGQGNTYGYTF
TRBJ1-5	.	.	TRBV27	TGTGCCAGCAAGAAGAACGGACAGATCAATCAGCCCCAGCATTTT	CASKKNGQINQPQHF
TRBJ1-2	.	.	TRBV6-2/TRBV6-3	TGTGCCAGCAGTGGCTGGGGATCTAACTATGGCTACACCTTC	CASSGWGSNYGYTF
TRBJ1-2	.	.	TRBV9	TGTGCCAGCAGCGTAGAGGTTTGGGGGACGGATCGTTCGAGCTACACCTTC	CASSVEVWGTDRSSYTF
TRBJ2-3	TRBD2	.	TRBV7-3	TGTGCCAGCAGCTTAGAAGCGGGGATTATAGATACGCAGTATTTT	CASSLEAGIIDTQYF
TRBJ1-1	.	.	TRBV27	TGTGCCAGCAGTGCGGTCTTAAACACTGAAGCTTTCTTT	CASSAVLNTEAFF
TRBJ1-1	.	.	TRBV3-1/TRBV3-2	TGTGCCAGCAGCCAGAACAAGAACACTGAAGCTTTCTTT	CASSQNKNTEAFF
TRBJ2-3	.	.	TRBV19	TGTGCCAGTAGGAATTCGTATAGCGGTGATACGCAGTATTTT	CASRNSYSGDTQYF
TRBJ1-5	.	.	TRBV6-5	TGTGCCAGCAGCTCCGACACCGCCGGGCCCCAGCATTTT	CASSSDTAGPQHF
TRBJ2-5	.	.	TRBV7-2	TGTGCCAGCAGCTTAGGGCAAGAGACCCAGTACTTC	CASSLGQETQYF
TRBJ1-2	TRBD1	.	TRBV3-1/TRBV3-2	TGTGCCAGCAGCCAAGATAGGACAGGGGACACTGGCTACACCTTC	CASSQDRTGDTGYTF
TRBJ2-2	.	.	TRBV7-8	TGTGCCAGCAGCACCCCTAGGTCGGAGCCCACCGGGGAGCTGTTTTTT	CASSTPRSEPTGELFF
TRBJ2-4	.	.	TRBV19	TGTGCCAGTAGTATCCCTGGGGGGCGCAGCATTCAGTACTTC	CASSIPGGRSIQYF
TRBJ1-2	TRBD1	.	TRBV20-1	TGCAGTGCTAGTTATTTGGACAGGGGGAGAAGCTATGGCTACACCTTC	CSASYLDRGRSYGYTF
TRBJ1-6	.	once	TRBV19	TGTGCCAGTACCCCCAACGGGGGGGGAAATTCACCCCTCCACTTT	CASTPNGGGNSPLHF
TRBJ1-4	.	.	TRBV5-6	TGTGCCAGCAGCGACGCCAGCCCAGGACTGTTTTTT	CASSDASPGLFF
TRBJ1-3	.	.	TRBV24-1	TGTGCCACCAGTGCAGGGAGTGGAAACACCATATATTTT	CATSAGSGNTIYF
TRBJ1-5	.	.	TRBV28	TGTGCCAGCAGGTACCCTAACAGTAATCAGCCCCAGCATTTT	CASRYPNSNQPQHF
TRBJ1-1	.	.	TRBV5-1	TGCGCCAGCAACTTGGAGCGGGGGGAGAAAACTGAAGCTTTCTTT	CASNLERGEKTEAFF
TRBJ2-2	TRBD1	.	TRBV2	TGTGCCAGCAGTTCCCCAGGGGGCATCACCGGGGAGCTGTTTTTT	CASSSPGGITGELFF
TRBJ2-3	TRBD2	.	TRBV3-1/TRBV3-2	TGTGCCAGCAGCCAAGGACTAGCGAGTCAGGGAGATACGCAGTATTTT	CASSQGLASQGDTQYF
TRBJ1-2	.	.	TRBV2	TGTGCCAGCAGTGGTCAGACAGTCTATGGCTACACCTTC	CASSGQTVYGYTF